The sequence of this TCR beta chain was determined in a study of T cell responses to AZD1222 COVID-19 vaccine. General observations from the study: The study sampled repertoires only after the peak T cell response. Spike-specific TCR breadth and depth rose after two AZD1222 doses.

The germline V gene has CDR1 KGHSH and CDR2 LQKENI. The CDR3 totals 15 residues. Trimming cost V 2 bases and J 0 bases, with 8 bases left between them. Sequencing was performed with immunoSEQ multiplex PCR; in TCRdb, only in-frame clones are kept and a portion is missing. This sample has some 70,000 clones; 80% occur once, and the top ten carry 11% to 15%. Concerning this clone itself: Its antigen is as yet unknown.

Sequencing used peripheral blood, obtained 28 days after the second AZD1222 dose. This sequence joins TRBV18 and TRBJ1-3; D unresolved. The sequence derives from an adult who received the AZD1222 COVID-19 vaccine. The CDR3 here is CASSPGTLSGNTIYF. The CDR3 coding sequence is TGTGCCAGCTCACCAGGCACGCTCTCTGGAAACACCATATATTTT.